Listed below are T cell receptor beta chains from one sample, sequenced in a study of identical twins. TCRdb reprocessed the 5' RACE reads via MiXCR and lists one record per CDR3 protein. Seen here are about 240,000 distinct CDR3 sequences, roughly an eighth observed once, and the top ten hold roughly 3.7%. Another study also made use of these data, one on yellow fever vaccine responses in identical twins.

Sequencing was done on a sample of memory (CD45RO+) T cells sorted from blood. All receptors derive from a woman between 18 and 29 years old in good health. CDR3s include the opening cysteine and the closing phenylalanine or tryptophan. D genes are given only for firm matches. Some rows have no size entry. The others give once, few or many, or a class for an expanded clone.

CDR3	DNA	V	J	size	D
CSAGGQGFATNEKLFF	TGCAGTGCTGGGGGACAGGGGTTTGCAACTAATGAAAAACTGTTTTTT	TRBV20-1	TRBJ1-4	many	TRBD1
CSALDGPEAFF	TGCAGTGCTCTAGACGGGCCTGAAGCTTTCTTT	TRBV20-1	TRBJ1-1	many	-
CSARPEDTQYF	TGCAGTGCTAGACCGGAAGATACGCAGTATTTT	TRBV20-1	TRBJ2-3	many	-
CASSYSGGLADEQYF	TGTGCCAGCAGTTACTCGGGCGGCCTTGCAGACGAGCAGTACTTC	TRBV6-5	TRBJ2-7	few	-
CASSKEGGEQYF	TGTGCCAGCAGCAAAGAGGGGGGCGAGCAGTACTTC	TRBV21-1	TRBJ2-7	once	-
CASSIAAGGWDEQFF	TGTGCCAGTAGTATCGCAGCGGGGGGCTGGGATGAGCAGTTCTTC	TRBV19	TRBJ2-1	-	TRBD2
CAISDLDTGELVF	TGTGCCATCAGTGATTTAGACACCGGGGAGCTGGTTTTT	TRBV10-3	TRBJ2-2	once	-
CASSLGLGSGNTIYF	TGCGCCAGCAGCTTGGGACTCGGCTCTGGAAACACCATATATTTT	TRBV5-1	TRBJ1-3	-	-
CASSRGLDRVYGYTF	TGTGCCAGCAGCCGCGGGCTAGACAGGGTCTATGGCTACACCTTC	TRBV12-3/TRBV12-4	TRBJ1-2	few	TRBD1
CASSLEGSNEKLFF	TGTGCCAGCAGCTTAGAAGGATCTAATGAAAAACTGTTTTTT	TRBV7-9	TRBJ1-4	few	-
CASSPRFGEQYF	TGTGCCAGCAGTCCCCGTTTCGGGGAGCAGTACTTC	TRBV25-1	TRBJ2-7	-	-
CASSLGGTSTGELFF	TGTGCCAGCAGCCTCGGGGGCACGAGTACCGGGGAGCTGTTTTTT	TRBV7-8	TRBJ2-2	-	-
CASSLGGVTDTQYF	TGCGCCAGCAGCTTGGGAGGAGTCACAGATACGCAGTATTTT	TRBV5-1	TRBJ2-3	many	-
CASSPTSGSVDEQFF	TGCGCCAGCAGCCCAACTAGCGGGAGTGTTGATGAGCAGTTCTTC	TRBV4-3	TRBJ2-1	many	TRBD2
CASSLEFGDTQYF	TGCGCCAGCAGCTTGGAATTCGGCGATACGCAGTATTTT	TRBV5-1	TRBJ2-3	-	-
CSISGRVRYEQYF	TGCAGCATTTCCGGCAGGGTCCGATACGAGCAGTACTTC	TRBV29-1	TRBJ2-7	-	-
CSVGGGGSYEQYF	TGCAGTGTGGGCGGTGGGGGCTCCTACGAGCAGTACTTC	TRBV20-1	TRBJ2-7	-	-
CSANQASGTDTQYF	TGCAGTGCTAATCAGGCAAGTGGCACAGATACGCAGTATTTT	TRBV20-1	TRBJ2-3	few	-
CASSPNSLGSTETQYF	TGTGCCAGCAGTCCGAACTCCCTAGGAAGCACGGAGACCCAGTACTTC	TRBV27	TRBJ2-5	-	-
CASSQRSGGDVGELFF	TGCGCCAGCAGCCAAAGGTCGGGAGGCGATGTCGGGGAGCTGTTTTTT	TRBV4-1	TRBJ2-2	-	TRBD2
CASSLKSGAGELFF	TGTGCCAGCAGTTTAAAGTCCGGAGCCGGGGAGCTGTTTTTT	TRBV12-3/TRBV12-4	TRBJ2-2	many	-
CSVEQGATYGYTF	TGCAGCGTCGAACAGGGGGCGACCTATGGCTACACCTTC	TRBV29-1	TRBJ1-2	many	TRBD1
CAISDDSYNEQFF	TGTGCCATCAGTGACGACAGTTACAATGAGCAGTTCTTC	TRBV10-3	TRBJ2-1	-	-
CASSQGIRSNEQFF	TGCGCCAGCAGCCAAGGCATTCGGAGCAATGAGCAGTTCTTC	TRBV4-3	TRBJ2-1	few	-
CASSYGGLAGGLSYEQYF	TGTGCCAGCAGTTATGGGGGACTAGCGGGAGGCCTCTCCTACGAGCAGTACTTC	TRBV28	TRBJ2-7	few	TRBD2
CSVSILGANEQFF	TGCAGCGTTTCGATTCTAGGTGCCAATGAGCAGTTCTTC	TRBV29-1	TRBJ2-1	few	-
CASSSSGTGGTEAFF	TGTGCCAGCAGTTCATCTGGTACAGGGGGCACTGAAGCTTTCTTT	TRBV27	TRBJ1-1	many	TRBD1
CASSSKLLLETQYF	TGTGCCAGCAGCTCAAAGCTTTTGTTAGAGACCCAGTACTTC	TRBV5-6	TRBJ2-5	-	-
CASSRDSISGQYF	TGTGCCAGCAGTCGGGACAGTATTTCAGGGCAGTACTTC	TRBV12-3/TRBV12-4	TRBJ2-7	many	TRBD1
CASSTNAGIKETQYF	TGTGCCAGCAGCACCAACGCAGGGATCAAAGAGACCCAGTACTTC	TRBV7-9	TRBJ2-5	few	-
CASSLRGLVQETQYF	TGCGCCAGCAGCCTTAGGGGACTAGTTCAAGAGACCCAGTACTTC	TRBV5-1	TRBJ2-5	-	TRBD2
CAIKGDADTQYF	TGTGCCATCAAAGGGGACGCAGATACGCAGTATTTT	TRBV10-3	TRBJ2-3	-	-
CASSFEYEQYF	TGTGCCAGCAGCTTTGAATACGAGCAGTACTTC	TRBV7-8	TRBJ2-7	few	-
CASSPTLTGSGDTEAFF	TGCGCCAGCAGCCCAACCCTGACAGGCTCGGGGGACACTGAAGCTTTCTTT	TRBV5-1	TRBJ1-1	few	-
CASSQVRGKDNEQFF	TGCGCCAGCAGCCAAGTTCGAGGGAAAGACAATGAGCAGTTCTTC	TRBV4-1	TRBJ2-1	many	-
CASTLLGTDDGGYTF	TGTGCCAGCACCCTCCTCGGGACAGACGATGGTGGCTACACCTTC	TRBV2	TRBJ1-2	few	TRBD1
CASSLEWGGGRNTGELFF	TGTGCCAGCAGCTTAGAGTGGGGAGGGGGCCGAAACACCGGGGAGCTGTTTTTT	TRBV5-6	TRBJ2-2	-	-
CASSGVVRADGNTIYF	TGTGCCAGCTCTGGAGTTGTGAGGGCGGATGGAAACACCATATATTTT	TRBV18	TRBJ1-3	-	-
CASSLVGAAQHF	TGTGCCAGCAGTTTAGTAGGGGCCGCCCAGCATTTT	TRBV28	TRBJ1-5	-	-
CASSMGQGPEKLFF	TGTGCCAGCAGCATGGGACAGGGCCCTGAAAAACTGTTTTTT	TRBV7-2	TRBJ1-4	-	TRBD1
CSALLASGANVLTF	TGCAGTGCTTTACTAGCCTCTGGGGCCAACGTCCTGACTTTC	TRBV20-1	TRBJ2-6	many	-
CASIGVIYADTQYF	TGTGCCAGCATCGGCGTCATTTATGCAGATACGCAGTATTTT	TRBV2	TRBJ2-3	-	-
CASSLTSAGNSPLHF	TGTGCCAGCAGCTTAACCTCCGCGGGGAATTCACCCCTCCACTTT	TRBV7-2	TRBJ1-6	-	-
CASSPRDLEQFF	TGTGCCAGCAGTCCCCGGGACCTTGAGCAGTTCTTC	TRBV28	TRBJ2-1	-	-
CSASTGTYGYTF	TGCAGTGCTTCGACAGGGACGTATGGCTACACCTTC	TRBV20-1	TRBJ1-2	few	TRBD1
CASQGRANTEAFF	TGCGCCAGCCAGGGGAGGGCGAACACTGAAGCTTTCTTT	TRBV10-1	TRBJ1-1	few	-
CSVAWTGTGELFF	TGCAGCGTCGCTTGGACGGGCACCGGGGAGCTGTTTTTT	TRBV29-1	TRBJ2-2	many	-
CASRSGTGGELTDTQYF	TGTGCCAGCAGGTCCGGGACAGGGGGCGAGTTGACAGATACGCAGTATTTT	TRBV5-3	TRBJ2-3	few	TRBD1
CASSYSLAGDFNEQFF	TGCGCCAGCAGTTACTCACTAGCGGGAGATTTCAATGAGCAGTTCTTC	TRBV4-3	TRBJ2-1	-	TRBD2
CASRRGQGRQDTQYF	TGTGCCAGCAGGAGGGGACAGGGACGGCAGGATACGCAGTATTTT	TRBV2	TRBJ2-3	many	TRBD1
CSASLAGGQTQYF	TGCAGTGCTAGTTTAGCGGGAGGACAGACCCAGTACTTC	TRBV20-1	TRBJ2-5	few	TRBD2
CATRTGSADTQYF	TGTGCCACCAGGACAGGTAGCGCAGATACGCAGTATTTT	TRBV7-2	TRBJ2-3	few	TRBD1
CASSLDRGRSPLHF	TGTGCCAGCAGCTTAGACAGGGGTCGTTCACCCCTCCACTTT	TRBV11-2	TRBJ1-6	many	-
CASSESNRGYEQYF	TGCGCCAGCAGTGAGTCCAACAGAGGATACGAGCAGTACTTC	TRBV10-1	TRBJ2-7	-	-
CSALLAERDLPRF	TGCAGTGCTTTACTAGCGGAGAGAGATTTACCGAGATTC	TRBV20-1	TRBJ2-1	few	TRBD2
CSAPARGWEGTQYF	TGCAGTGCTCCGGCTAGGGGCTGGGAAGGGACCCAGTACTTC	TRBV20-1	TRBJ2-5	-	-
CASSPPSAGYTDTQYF	TGTGCCAGCAGCCCCCCGTCAGCGGGATATACAGATACGCAGTATTTT	TRBV9	TRBJ2-3	few	TRBD2
CSVATIQETQYF	TGCAGCGTAGCTACAATCCAAGAGACCCAGTACTTC	TRBV29-1	TRBJ2-5	many	-
CASGRGTYTDTQYF	TGTGCCAGTGGTCGGGGGACATACACAGATACGCAGTATTTT	TRBV19	TRBJ2-3	-	-
CASSWAGRPYEQYF	TGTGCCAGCAGTTGGGCAGGAAGACCCTACGAGCAGTACTTC	TRBV25-1	TRBJ2-7	many	-